This entry describes one T cell receptor beta chain. Its target antigen remains unknown. Base qualities are missing; no much larger clone stands one base away. This entry belongs to a study of cytomegalovirus exposure and HLA in healthy donors (dated by TCRdb to the late 2010s). General notes on the study: An earlier analysis of roughly 570 of the donors reported about 280 Gb of sequence data and 117 million unique TCR beta sequences obtained from roughly 180 million T cells. Both class I and class II loci were covered by HLA typing, at four-digit resolution. On average, 235,054 unique TCR beta nucleotide sequences were sequenced per donor among about 400 genotyped donors of the cohort, with roughly 20% of those sequences being non-productive. To predict cytomegalovirus infection status, the study combined high-throughput TCR immunosequencing, statistical association of individual TCRs with disease status, and machine learning. Of the roughly 400 genotyped donors, 81% fell in the genetic ancestry cluster associated with self-reported Caucasian donors. About five DR-DQ haplotypes were treated as single units for association and clustering because of strong linkage in the cohort. A later genetic analysis took genome-wide SNP genotypes for about three fifths of the 666 donors and used that subset as a discovery cohort. The study aimed to test whether signatures of past pathogen exposure could be identified by cataloging public T cell receptors. An earlier analysis of around 640 of the donors used high-throughput TCR beta sequencing to judge whether each TCR beta V gene segment behaved as functional or pseudogenic. A later analysis re-analyzed previously published TCR beta repertoires from 660 or so donors and added high-resolution HLA genotyping to study TCR occurrence patterns. Rather than using new phenotypic data, the later analysis identified candidate immune exposures from TCR beta sequences and from how often those sequences occurred across donors. Alongside the repertoire data, information on donor age, sex, ethnicity and CMV serostatus was compiled. Besides the first cohort of roughly 660 subjects, a separate validation cohort made up of 120 different subjects was used. The study profiled the T cell repertoires of some 610 subjects by immunosequencing and related them to cytomegalovirus serostatus. Roughly 300 gigabases of sequencing data and roughly 80 million unique TCR sequences made up an early release that covered under 750 HLA-typed donors. Typing coverage differed by locus: A, B, C, DRB1 and DQB1 were typed in about 620-640 donors, DQA1 in about 510, DPA1 in 600 to 610, and DPB1 in 400 to 480. All discovery cohort repertoires had been generated using a single sequencing platform. Results the study describes overall, beyond this receptor: Assigning TCR associations to individual alleles was difficult when HLA alleles, especially DR and DQ, strongly co-occurred. A few of the identified cytomegalovirus-associated TCR beta chains were confirmed in vitro to be specific for cytomegalovirus antigens. A further reported finding was that TCR beta sequences accurately predicted the HLA-A and HLA-B alleles for most subjects in the first cohort. Correlated functional status among segregating V segments might be attributable to linkage disequilibrium, but an unknown experimental factor could not be ruled out. Because counts were too low, roughly 18 rarely observed V segments, including chromosome 9 orphons, were left out of the earlier analysis of 587 of the donors. A group of highly shared sequence variants was considered likely to be a technical artifact of the sequencing pipeline. This cohort had only TCR beta chains sequenced, and the lack of alpha or paired-chain data limited which features could be detected. Because some donors lacked HLA typing at each locus, the association tests relied only on the typed subset. A total of some 180 TCR beta chains were listed by the study as associated with cytomegalovirus. Across donors, most TCR sequences were observed very rarely, whereas some public TCRs were present in many individuals. Compared with equally common non-associated chains, HLA-associated TCR beta chains in a later analysis were more clonally expanded and had lower generation probabilities. An earlier analysis of around 600 of the donors showed that most TCR beta V segments appeared in productive rearrangements either about 87% or about 30% of the time, which broadly matched IMGT annotations. According to the authors, the approach could potentially be generalized to other disease states and immunological phenotypes. Several of the top co-occurrence clusters appeared to be linked to parvovirus B19, influenza, CMV and Epstein-Barr virus, according to a later analysis. Some IMGT-functional V segments, including TRBV6-2 and TRBV6-3, could not be told apart with the 87-base-pair reads, so those segments were excluded. For the cohort, immune exposure information was limited to CMV serostatus. According to a later analysis, TCR association rates differed among HLA loci, with DRB1 alleles showing the most associated TCRs and HLA-C alleles showing the fewest. Sequencing depth was assumed to be roughly uniform across donors in the presence/absence analyses, though that assumption may not hold. A later genetic analysis associated a missense DCLRE1C variant with V-gene and J-gene trimming of TCR beta chains, and an independent cohort replicated the association. In a later analysis, most CMV-associated TCR beta chains were found to appear HLA-restricted, with HLA associations seemingly driven largely by CMV exposure. Specific HLA alleles were associated with 16,951 TCR beta sequences at a false discovery rate of 0.05 in a later analysis. The classifier was reported to diagnose cytomegalovirus status with high specificity and sensitivity in both the original cohort and the validation cohort. A later genetic analysis reported fewer N-insertions in productive TCRs among donors in an Asian-associated ancestry cluster than the roughly 700-donor mean.

Library construction relied on the immunoSEQ multiplex PCR assay. The multiplex PCR relied on a mix of 60 forward primers for TCR Vbeta segments and 13 reverse primers for TCR Jbeta segments. The CDR3 region of rearranged TCR beta genes was amplified from genomic DNA with a multiplex PCR assay. Amplified TCR beta libraries were sequenced as 87-base-pair reads on the Illumina HiSeq System. On the study's bioinformatics: Across the roughly 640 repertoires, a later analysis counted 75 million to 90 million unique TCR beta chains, 8.5 million to 12 million of which were shared by at least two donors. Raw reads were error-corrected and collapsed into unique sequences by a nearest-neighbor algorithm in which closely related sequences were merged to remove PCR and sequencing errors. Alignment of CDR3 sequences to IMGT reference sequences was used to assign V, D and J gene segments. For a sequence to be retained, a match of at least six nucleotides to both a V gene segment and a J gene segment was required. Rearrangements were called productive when the CDR3 lacked stop codons and stayed in frame with V and J; all others were non-productive. Following IMGT convention, CDR3 was defined as the stretch from the second conserved V-encoded cysteine up to the conserved J-encoded phenylalanine. Sequences without an unambiguous match to a single V gene segment were excluded from the earlier analysis of a few hundred of the donors. In an earlier analysis of approximately 560 of the donors, a V segment was called functional when productive rearrangements were above 56.7%, and segregating when the standard deviation between donors exceeded 5%. A statistical classification framework was built to diagnose cytomegalovirus status from the catalog of TCR beta chain sequences. In a later analysis, V and J genes were assigned by comparing TCR nucleotide sequences against IMGT/GENE-DB human TR gene sequences. In a later analysis, CDR3 sequences and most-parsimonious VDJ recombination scenarios were assigned using the TCRdist pipeline. A later analysis defined each TCR beta chain by its CDR3 amino acid sequence plus V-gene family, and excluded reads lacking a unique V-gene family. To address suspected cross-contamination and a sequencing artifact, a later analysis removed a few hundred highly shared, low-generation-probability nucleotide sequences. For each public chain, a later analysis derived a clonal expansion index from normalized ranks of inferred template counts within each repertoire. In a later analysis, generation probabilities were computed with a VDJ recombination model fitted to out-of-frame rearrangements, and the resulting probabilities were checked against IGoR. Hypergeometric tests were used in a later analysis to score TCR-TCR, TCR-HLA and TCR-CMV co-occurrence, with a repertoire-size bias correction applied to the TCR pairs. In a later analysis, false discovery rates were estimated by permuting HLA or CMV assignments 20 times. In a later analysis, co-occurring TCRs were grouped with DBSCAN, and TCRdist sequence similarity was added when clustering was performed within HLA-allele-positive subsets. Repertoires with fewer than 30,000 or more than 120,000 public chains, plus five repertoires with anomalous nucleotide sharing, were excluded from co-occurrence clustering. TCRdb re-hosts the immuneACCESS table, in-frame sequences only. Its copies lack some clones; in the studies checked, an unresolved V gene accounts for under half of them, and the cause for the rest is not known. V and J calls and clone size come straight from that table; D and trimming were deduced from the DNA. This sample has about 200,000 clones in its table, and about 82% of those were observed once. The ten largest clones add up to under 3% of the sample.

Inclusive of the bounding cysteine and phenylalanine, the CDR3 is 11 residues long. Only CDR3 DNA remains: 33 bases, in frame from the first base. The germline V gene specifies SGHRS as CDR1 and YFSETQ as CDR2. V is clipped by 6 bases and J by 4 bases, and the sequence between their germline boundaries is 4 bases long. The cohort was made up of under 800 healthy bone marrow donors. At the time of sampling, every cohort member was nominally healthy, though immune exposures that went unrecorded were likely present. The donor was CMV seronegative and belonged to the group of 352 seronegative cohort members. A peripheral blood sample was collected from each donor, and TCR beta sequencing was performed on peripheral blood mononuclear cells. Genomic DNA extraction from the blood cell samples was performed with the Qiagen DNeasy Blood Extraction Kit.

The rearranged segments are TRBV5-1 and TRBJ2-2; there is no confident call for the D gene. Sequencing was carried out using PBMCs. The clonotype comes from a woman in her forties or fifties in good health and CMV-seronegative. The sequence in DNA is TGCGCCAGCACCCTCACCGGGGAGCTGTTTTTT. This encodes CASTLTGELFF.